This T cell receptor beta chain was sequenced during a study of T cell responses to AZD1222 COVID-19 vaccine. The study's findings and limits: A rise in Spike-specific TCR breadth and depth followed two AZD1222 doses. Baseline serostatus was positive in only a handful of AZD1222 recipients.

This CDR3 comprises 17 residues. CDR1 LGHNA and CDR2 YNFKEQ come from the germline V gene. The V gene lost 1 base and the J gene lost 0 bases, with 10 bases spanning the gap. Method: immunoSEQ multiplex PCR; TCRdb's copy keeps in-frame clones and lacks some. The profile covers 140,000 to 150,000 clones, with more than 70% appearing a single time and about 4.8% taken by the ten largest. Second doses at about 4 or about 12 weeks were pooled. To note about this clone: Its specificity is not known.

This chain uses TRBV4-2 with TRBJ1-6; D call uncertain. The sample here was peripheral blood, taken 28 days after the second AZD1222 dose. This receptor was obtained from an adult who received the AZD1222 COVID-19 vaccine. DNA of the CDR3: TGTGCCAGCAGCCAAGTTCTCCAGAGCTCCTATAATTCACCCCTCCACTTT. It codes for CASSQVLQSSYNSPLHF.